The TCR beta chain described here comes from a study of radiotherapy plus CTLA-4 blockade in lung cancer. Overall study context: Overall, approximately 19% of patients showed an objective response, while over 30% attained disease control. Study results and caveats: Response, reportedly, was best predicted by interferon-beta along with early blood T cell clone dynamics.

A remark on this clone: Its antigen remains unidentified.

TCRdb's table, derived via immunoSEQ multiplex PCR, lists solely in-frame clones and lacks some. The sample carries some 41,000 clones, approximately 67% recorded once. Focal radiation and CTLA-4 blockade (ipilimumab) were tested in chemo-refractory metastatic non-small-cell lung cancer patients. The sequence was collected from a human donor with non-small cell lung cancer who had a partial response to radiotherapy plus ipilimumab. The sequenced sample was peripheral blood, obtained from a patient treated with radiotherapy plus ipilimumab.

CDR3 nucleotide sequence: TGCGCCAGCAGCTTCAGCGGGACGAACTATGGCTACACCTTC. It codes for CASSFSGTNYGYTF. This chain links TRBV5-1 with TRBJ1-2, with D perhaps TRBD1 (5 bases). Trimming left V 2 bases short and J 2 bases short, with 10 bases between. Germline-derived CDR1 and CDR2 are SGHRS and YFSETQ. CDR3 size: 14 residues.